The clone carrying this T cell receptor beta chain was seen many times. This entry comes from a study of early T cells in non-severe SARS-CoV-2 infection. Molecules of cDNA were individually given unique molecular identifiers that were attached to them. TCRdb re-called the 5' RACE reads through MiXCR, storing one row per CDR3 protein. The sample has 45,000 to 75,000 distinct CDR3 sequences, over 5% seen once. The CDR3 has 12 amino acids. CDR1 is SQVTM and CDR2 is ANQGSEA in the germline V gene. The V segment lost 6 bases and the J segment 6 bases; nucleotides outside the gene matches: 3. Sequences were obtained from whole blood. This TCR was sampled from an adult who was a healthcare worker with PCR-confirmed SARS-CoV-2 infection or an uninfected control (not recorded which). V usage is TRBV29-1 and J usage is TRBJ2-1, with 9 nucleotides matching TRBD1. DNA for the CDR3: TGCAGCGTCGACAGGGGGACCAATGAGCAGTTCTTC. Its translation: CSVDRGTNEQFF.